The clone carrying this T cell receptor beta chain was recorded a few times. Its antigen is unidentified. These data belong to a study of cytomegalovirus exposure and HLA in healthy donors. Broader study findings: The records held CMV serostatus as the only immune exposure information. A later analysis, which compared TCR beta chains of equal frequency, found the HLA-associated ones more clonally expanded. Accurate prediction of most subjects' HLA-A and HLA-B alleles from TCR beta sequences was reported.

PCR involved 60 Vbeta and 13 Jbeta primers. Profiled with immunoSEQ multiplex PCR; TCRdb holds only in-frame clones, not every one. The repertoire includes roughly 99,000 clones, 70% to 80% of them detected once, and about 3.5% sits in the top ten. This CDR3 region has 17 residues. This chain uses TRBV21-1 with TRBJ2-6; TRBD2 is taken as the D call from the table, unchecked against the DNA. TRBV21-1 corresponds to a pseudogene. This clonotype was sampled from a male donor in good health and CMV-seropositive. Input material: PBMCs. CDR3 in amino acids: CASSETRAGSGANVLTF. The CDR3 nucleotides are TGTGCCAGCAGCGAAACGCGTGCGGGCTCTGGGGCCAACGTCCTGACTTTC.